A selection of T cell receptor beta chains follows, all from one sample in a study of CD8 T cells in ankylosing spondylitis. A single record per CDR3 protein comes from TCRdb applying MiXCR to the 5' RACE reads. In the table there are about 500,000 distinct CDR3 sequences, approximately 11% of which are singletons. Sequencing was performed on blood, either unsorted or a sorted T cell fraction (not recorded which). The source of these receptors is a male donor with ankylosing spondylitis. Each CDR3 is given without its conserved first and last residue. The order of the fields is J gene, D gene, V gene, CDR3 protein. A D gene is named only where the DNA matches it firmly.

TRBJ1-2	.	TRBV20-1	SASRVRDGYT
TRBJ1-2	.	TRBV20-1	SAAGRYYGYT
TRBJ1-2	.	TRBV12-3/TRBV12-4	ASSNFAGRDPNYGYT
TRBJ2-3	.	TRBV5-1	ASSFSRVVTDTQY
TRBJ2-7	.	TRBV7-9	ASSLRPGIFNEQY
TRBJ1-5	.	TRBV12-5	ASGLVARGDQPQH
TRBJ2-2	.	TRBV24-1	ATSDPGVAPTSGGELF
TRBJ2-1	.	TRBV9	ASSVGSGSYNEQF
TRBJ2-3	.	TRBV7-9	ASTSATLTDTQY
TRBJ2-5	.	TRBV2	ASRASRGTGETQY
TRBJ2-5	TRBD2	TRBV5-1	ASSATSVSQGETQY
TRBJ2-1	.	TRBV27	ASSPRLVVKGNEQF
TRBJ2-1	TRBD1	TRBV13	ASSPGQGKGNEQF
TRBJ2-2	TRBD2	TRBV20-1	SARDRVAGNLAGELF
TRBJ2-3	TRBD2	TRBV7-9	ASSTSSGRGDTQY
TRBJ2-1	TRBD1	TRBV7-9	ASSLSAGTGGKNEQF
TRBJ2-1	TRBD2	TRBV4-1	ASSQAQTSGYNEQF
TRBJ2-3	TRBD2	TRBV7-9	ASSLGTSGRASDTQY
TRBJ2-1	TRBD2	TRBV20-1	SAPDWTRWDEQF
TRBJ1-1	TRBD1	TRBV7-9	ASRSTGVNTEAF
TRBJ2-3	TRBD1	TRBV10-3	AISSRGRLDTQY
TRBJ2-7	TRBD2	TRBV5-1	ASSTGTSGVTYEQY
TRBJ2-5	TRBD2	TRBV4-1	ASSLSSSGQETQY
TRBJ2-2	TRBD2	TRBV4-2	ASSSQTSGIANTGELF
TRBJ2-3	TRBD2	TRBV4-1	ASSQGPILAGELPDTQY
TRBJ2-3	TRBD2	TRBV5-5	ASSLTSGRLYTQY
TRBJ1-2	.	TRBV12-3/TRBV12-4	ASSSRSALGNYGYT
TRBJ1-2	.	TRBV4-2	ASSQSGGYT
TRBJ2-4	.	TRBV7-2	ASSLGGGLNIQY
TRBJ2-5	.	TRBV4-1	ASSQLAGPLKETQY
TRBJ2-3	.	TRBV12-3/TRBV12-4	ASSPREDTQY
TRBJ1-2	.	TRBV21-1	ASSTYCGDRQTFRYGYT
TRBJ1-2	.	TRBV29-1	SVTSSFYVAGYT
TRBJ2-3	.	TRBV20-1	SAGPLDTQY
TRBJ1-5	.	TRBV10-3	AISERGLDQPQH
TRBJ2-2	TRBD2	TRBV20-1	SAWSGSNTGELF
TRBJ2-7	.	TRBV5-1	ASSPSLGGISYEQY
TRBJ1-2	TRBD1	TRBV7-2	ASSSWTGEKWGYT
TRBJ1-6	TRBD1	TRBV2	ASSRGSSYNSPLH
TRBJ2-3	TRBD2	TRBV3-1	ASSQDASGEVYTQY
TRBJ2-7	TRBD2	TRBV18	ASSPPSGRMREQY
TRBJ2-5	.	TRBV5-1	ASSDPQGGETQY
TRBJ1-1	.	TRBV29-1	SATGLLNTEAF
TRBJ1-1	.	TRBV24-1	ATSDVQGEAF
TRBJ2-5	.	TRBV10-3	AISGVIMATRETQY
TRBJ2-3	TRBD2	TRBV3-1	ASSQETSGRATDTQY
TRBJ2-1	.	TRBV7-2	ASSLAPGPGEQF
TRBJ1-4	TRBD1	TRBV2	ASSQWTGSEKLF